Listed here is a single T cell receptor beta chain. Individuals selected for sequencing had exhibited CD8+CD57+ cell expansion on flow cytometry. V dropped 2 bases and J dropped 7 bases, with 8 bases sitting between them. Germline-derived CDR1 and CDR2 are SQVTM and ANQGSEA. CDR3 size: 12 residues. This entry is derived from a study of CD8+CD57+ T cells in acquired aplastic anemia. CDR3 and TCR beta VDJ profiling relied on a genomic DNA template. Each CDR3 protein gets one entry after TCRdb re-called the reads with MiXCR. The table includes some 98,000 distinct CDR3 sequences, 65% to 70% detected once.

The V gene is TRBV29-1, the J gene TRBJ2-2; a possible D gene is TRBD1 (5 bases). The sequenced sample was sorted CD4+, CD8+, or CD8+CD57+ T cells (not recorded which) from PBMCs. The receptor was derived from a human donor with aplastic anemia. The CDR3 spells CSVEKGRGELFF. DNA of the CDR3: TGCAGCGTTGAAAAGGGGCGCGGGGAGCTGTTTTTT.